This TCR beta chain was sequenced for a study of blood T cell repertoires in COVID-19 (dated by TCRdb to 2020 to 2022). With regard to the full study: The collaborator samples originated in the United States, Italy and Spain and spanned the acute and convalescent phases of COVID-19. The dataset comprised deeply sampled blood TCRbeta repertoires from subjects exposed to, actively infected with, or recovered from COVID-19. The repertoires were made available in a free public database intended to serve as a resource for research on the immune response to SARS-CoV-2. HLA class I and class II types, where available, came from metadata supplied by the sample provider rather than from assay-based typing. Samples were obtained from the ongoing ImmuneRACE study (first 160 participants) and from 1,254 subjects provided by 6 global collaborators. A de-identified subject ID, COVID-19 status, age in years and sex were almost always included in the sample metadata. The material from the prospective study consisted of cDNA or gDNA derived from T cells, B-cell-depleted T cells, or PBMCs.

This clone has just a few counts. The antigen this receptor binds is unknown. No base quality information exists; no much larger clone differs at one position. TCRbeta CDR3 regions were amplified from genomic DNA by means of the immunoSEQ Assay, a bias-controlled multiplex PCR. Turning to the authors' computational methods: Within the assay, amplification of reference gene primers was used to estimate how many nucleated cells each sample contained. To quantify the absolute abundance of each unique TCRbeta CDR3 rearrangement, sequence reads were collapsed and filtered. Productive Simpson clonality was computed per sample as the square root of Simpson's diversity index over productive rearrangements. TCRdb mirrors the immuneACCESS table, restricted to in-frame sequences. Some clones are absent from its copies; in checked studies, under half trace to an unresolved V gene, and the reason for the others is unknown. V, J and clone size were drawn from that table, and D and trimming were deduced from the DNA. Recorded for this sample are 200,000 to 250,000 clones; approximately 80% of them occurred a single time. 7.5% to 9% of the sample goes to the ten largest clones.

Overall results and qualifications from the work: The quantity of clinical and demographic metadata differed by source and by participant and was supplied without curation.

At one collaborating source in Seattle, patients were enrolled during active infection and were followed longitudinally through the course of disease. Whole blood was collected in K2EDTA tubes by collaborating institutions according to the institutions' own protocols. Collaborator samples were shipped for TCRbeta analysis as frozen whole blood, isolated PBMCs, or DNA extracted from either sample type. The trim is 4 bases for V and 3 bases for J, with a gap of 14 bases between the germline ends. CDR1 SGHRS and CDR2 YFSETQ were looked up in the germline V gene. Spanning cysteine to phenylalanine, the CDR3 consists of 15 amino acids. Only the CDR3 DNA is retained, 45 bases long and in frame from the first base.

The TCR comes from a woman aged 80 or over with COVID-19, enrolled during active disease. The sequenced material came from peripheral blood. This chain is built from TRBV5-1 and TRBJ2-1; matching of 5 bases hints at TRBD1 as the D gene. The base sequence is TGCGCCAGCAGCACTGACAGCACTAACTACAATGAGCAGTTCTTC. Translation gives CASSTDSTNYNEQFF. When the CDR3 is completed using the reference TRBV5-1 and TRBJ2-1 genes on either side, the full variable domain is KAGVTQTPRYLIKTRGQQVTLSCSPISGHRSVSWYQQTPGQGLQFLFEYFSETQRNKGNFPGRFSGRQFSNSRSEMNVSTLELGDSALYLCASSTDSTNYNEQFFGPGTRLTVL.